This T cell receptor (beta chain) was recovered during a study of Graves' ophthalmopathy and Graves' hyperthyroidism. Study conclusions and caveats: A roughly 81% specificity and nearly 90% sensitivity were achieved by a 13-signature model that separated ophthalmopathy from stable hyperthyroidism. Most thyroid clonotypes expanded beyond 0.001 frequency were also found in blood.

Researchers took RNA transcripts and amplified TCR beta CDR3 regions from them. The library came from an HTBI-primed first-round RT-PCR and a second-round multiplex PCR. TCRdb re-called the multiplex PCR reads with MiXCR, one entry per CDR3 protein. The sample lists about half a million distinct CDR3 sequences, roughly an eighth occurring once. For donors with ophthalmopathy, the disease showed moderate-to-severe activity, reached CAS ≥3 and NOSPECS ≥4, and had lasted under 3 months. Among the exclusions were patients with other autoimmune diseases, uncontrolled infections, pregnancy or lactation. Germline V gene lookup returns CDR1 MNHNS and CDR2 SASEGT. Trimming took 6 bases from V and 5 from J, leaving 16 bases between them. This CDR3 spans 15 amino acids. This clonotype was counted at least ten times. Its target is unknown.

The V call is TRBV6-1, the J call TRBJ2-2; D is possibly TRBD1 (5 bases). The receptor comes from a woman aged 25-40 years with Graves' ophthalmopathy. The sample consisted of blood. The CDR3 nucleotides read TGTGCCAGCAGCTTTGTGGGGCGCCGAACCGGGGAGCTGTTTTTT. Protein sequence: CASSFVGRRTGELFF.